This T cell receptor beta chain comes out of a study of blood T cell repertoires in COVID-19. Background on the study: The United States, Italy and Spain were the sources of the acute and convalescent COVID-19 samples. Sources were T cells, B-cell-depleted T cells, or PBMCs; the material itself was cDNA or gDNA.

Authors' analysis steps: Cell counts per sample came from amplifying reference gene primers. Sequencing used immunoSEQ multiplex PCR; TCRdb keeps in-frame clones, though not all of them. The DNA was the basis for D and trimming; V, J and clone size are from that table. The sample shows roughly 140,000 clones, 86% of them seen only once. The germline CDR1 and CDR2 sequences are MDHEN and SYDVKM. The CDR3 runs to 15 residues. After removal of 8 bases from V and 5 bases from J, the junction contained 9 bases not matched to a gene. The origin of this receptor is a man aged 70-80 years with acute or convalescent COVID-19. Material for sequencing was peripheral blood. V and J are TRBV28 and TRBJ2-2, with 9 bases that match TRBD1. This CDR3 reads CASSPLGTGTGELFF. The CDR3 bases are TGTGCCAGCTCACCCCTGGGGACAGGGACCGGGGAGCTGTTTTTT.